This TCR beta chain was sequenced for a study of OX40 agonist ivuxolimab in advanced cancers. Study summary: The dose-escalation cohort was approximately 85% male, with a mean age of about 60 years, ranging roughly 23 to 90. Study-wide findings and caveats: The expanded peripheral T cells' antigen specificity was not determined. A proportion of nonresponders additionally exhibited low normalized T-cell clonal expansion.

Libraries were prepared by immunoSEQ multiplex PCR; TCRdb keeps only in-frame clonotypes and omits some of them. Of more than 50,000 clones listed, 85% are singletons. V lost 4 bases to trimming and J lost 1 base, with 16 bases between them. CDR3 size: 15 residues. Germline values: CDR1 SQVTM, CDR2 ANQGSEA. With respect to this clone: The antigen remains unidentified.

This specimen consisted of CD4+ or CD8+ T cells sorted from blood, obtained in a trial of the OX40 agonist ivuxolimab. The chain links TRBV29-1 to TRBJ2-5; D possibly uses TRBD1 or TRBD2 (5 bases each). The sequence derives from an adult with an advanced solid tumor such as melanoma, head and neck, liver or kidney cancer. CDR3: CSVVPRGPSQETQYF. The CDR3 DNA is TGCAGCGTTGTCCCCCGGGGCCCGTCCCAAGAGACCCAGTACTTC.